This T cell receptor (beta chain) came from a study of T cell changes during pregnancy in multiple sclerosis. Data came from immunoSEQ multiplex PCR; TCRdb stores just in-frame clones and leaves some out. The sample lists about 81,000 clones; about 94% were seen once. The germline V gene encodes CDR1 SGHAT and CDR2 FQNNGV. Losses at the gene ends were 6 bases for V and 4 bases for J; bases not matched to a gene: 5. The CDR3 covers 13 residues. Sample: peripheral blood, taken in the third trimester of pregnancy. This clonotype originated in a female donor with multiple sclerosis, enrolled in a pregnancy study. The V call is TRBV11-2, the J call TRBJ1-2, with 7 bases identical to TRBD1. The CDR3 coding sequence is TGTGCCAGCAGTTCTACAGGGGCCTATGGCTACACCTTC. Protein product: CASSSTGAYGYTF.